The TCR beta chain under discussion was sequenced for a study of blood T cell repertoires in COVID-19. Study-level background: Collection of acute and convalescent COVID-19 samples took place in the United States, Italy and Spain. Sample material is recorded as cDNA or gDNA derived from T cells, B-cell-depleted T cells, or PBMCs.

The length of the CDR3 is 14 residues. Trimming took 0 bases from V and 3 from J; bases not matched to a gene: 1. The germline CDR1 and CDR2 sequences are SGDLS and YYNGEE. Study processing details: Using reference gene primer amplification, nucleated cell counts were estimated. Assay: immunoSEQ multiplex PCR; the TCRdb copy retains only in-frame clones and omits some. Clonal size and the V and J genes are those of that table, whereas D and trimming came from the DNA. The table has roughly 40,000 clones, about 76% seen once. The sequence came from a man between 65 and 85 years old with active or convalescent COVID-19. What was sequenced was peripheral blood. The chain employs TRBV9 and TRBJ2-7, with 9 bases fitting TRBD1. The CDR3 protein is CASSVGGQGYEQYF. The CDR3 DNA sequence: TGTGCCAGCAGCGTAGGGGGACAGGGCTACGAGCAGTACTTC.